The 4 T cell receptor beta chains presented below share a single source sample, sequenced in a study of cytomegalovirus exposure and HLA in healthy donors. The method was immunoSEQ multiplex PCR; TCRdb's version includes in-frame clones alone and lacks a portion of them. In the table there are fewer than 200,000 clones, approximately 96% of which are singletons. The sequencing sample was made of PBMCs. All receptors derive from a woman younger than 30 in good health and CMV-seronegative.

J is TRBJ1-1 and V is TRBV19; tentative D call: TRBD1 (6 bases). V was cut by 7 bases and J by 9 bases, with 21 bases left in between. The CDR3 sequence is 14 residues long. Per the germline V gene, CDR1 is LNHDA and CDR2 is SQIVND (reference sequence). CDR3 sequence (DNA): TGTGCCAGTATTTCATTCGACAGGTATGAAAAAGCTTTCTTT. As protein: CASISFDRYEKAFF.

The chain employs TRBV19 and TRBJ2-2, with 8 bases matching TRBD1. Germline CDR1 and CDR2: LNHDA and SQIVND (reference sequence). Trimming at V came to 4 bases and at J to 1 base, leaving 5 bases not matched to a gene. CDR3 length: 16 amino acids. The CDR3 nucleotides are TGTGCCAGTAGTAACCAGGGGGCCTTGAACACCGGGGAGCTGTTTTTT. It encodes CASSNQGALNTGELFF.

The V gene is TRBV6-6, the J gene TRBJ1-2; no clear D gene. The V end was cut by 6 bases, the J end by 4 bases, with 15 bases between. The length of the CDR3 is 14 residues. Germline values: CDR1 MNHNY, CDR2 SVGAGI (reference sequence). Here the CDR3 DNA reads TGTGCCAGCAGCGAGCGGGAGCTCTCCTATGGCTACACCTTC. Its protein is CASSERELSYGYTF.

The rearrangement uses TRBV7-2 and TRBJ2-7; D is undetermined. CDR3 size: 16 residues. V lost 1 base to trimming and J lost 0 bases, with 13 bases between them. From germline, CDR1 is SGHTA and CDR2 FQGNSA. In DNA, the CDR3 is TGTGCCAGCAGCTTAGGTCCCATCAGGTCCTCCTACGAGCAGTACTTC. It yields the protein CASSLGPIRSSYEQYF.